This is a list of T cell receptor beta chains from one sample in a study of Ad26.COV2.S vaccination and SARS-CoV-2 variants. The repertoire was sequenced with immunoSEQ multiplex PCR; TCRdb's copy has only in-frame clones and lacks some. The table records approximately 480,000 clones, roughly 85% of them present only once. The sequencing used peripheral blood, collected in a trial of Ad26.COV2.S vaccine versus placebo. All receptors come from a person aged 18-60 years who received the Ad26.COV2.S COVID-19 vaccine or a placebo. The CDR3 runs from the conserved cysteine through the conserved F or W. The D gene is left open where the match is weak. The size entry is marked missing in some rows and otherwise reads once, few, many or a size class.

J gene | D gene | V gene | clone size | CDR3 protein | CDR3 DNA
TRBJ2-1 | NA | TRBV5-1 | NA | CASSLQKNEQFF | TGCGCCAGCAGCCTACAGAAAAATGAGCAGTTCTTC
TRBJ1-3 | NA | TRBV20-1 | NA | CSAGVGNTIYF | TGCAGTGCAGGGGTCGGAAACACCATATATTTT
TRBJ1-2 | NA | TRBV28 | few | CASSLSSAAPGYGYTF | TGTGCCAGCAGTTTATCCTCGGCGGCCCCCGGCTATGGCTACACCTTC
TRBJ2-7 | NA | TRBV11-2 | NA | CASSLSGRAYEQYF | TGTGCCAGCAGCTTATCCGGGAGAGCCTACGAGCAGTACTTC
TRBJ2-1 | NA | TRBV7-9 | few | CASSLGQRLYNEQFF | TGTGCCAGCAGCTTAGGCCAGCGGCTGTACAATGAGCAGTTCTTC
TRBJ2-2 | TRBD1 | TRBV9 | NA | CASSVATGMMTGMNTGELFF | TGTGCCAGCAGCGTAGCTACAGGAATGATGACAGGGATGAACACCGGGGAGCTGTTTTTT
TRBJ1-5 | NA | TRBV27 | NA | CASSTEGLENQPQHF | TGTGCCAGCAGTACCGAAGGGTTGGAGAATCAGCCCCAGCATTTT
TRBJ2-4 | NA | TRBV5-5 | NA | CASSFEGPKNIQYF | TGTGCCAGCAGCTTCGAGGGTCCCAAAAACATTCAGTACTTC
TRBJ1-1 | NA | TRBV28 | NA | CASRPPMNTEAFF | TGTGCCAGCAGGCCACCGATGAACACTGAAGCTTTCTTT
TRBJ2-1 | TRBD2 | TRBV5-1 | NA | CASSLRLAGVYEQFF | TGCGCCAGCAGCTTGCGTCTAGCGGGAGTGTATGAGCAGTTCTTC
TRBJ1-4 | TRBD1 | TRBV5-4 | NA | CASSLGQGIANEKLFF | TGTGCCAGCAGCTTGGGACAGGGCATCGCTAATGAAAAACTGTTTTTT
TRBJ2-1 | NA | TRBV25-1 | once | CASSDPIQGVSYEQFF | TGTGCCAGCAGCGATCCAATACAGGGAGTAAGTTATGAGCAGTTCTTC
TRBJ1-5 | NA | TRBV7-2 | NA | CASSLGVGGNQPQHF | TGTGCCAGCAGCTTAGGGGTAGGAGGCAATCAGCCCCAGCATTTT
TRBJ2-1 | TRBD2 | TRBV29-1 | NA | CSVAAGAEQFF | TGCAGCGTTGCAGCGGGAGCTGAGCAGTTCTTC
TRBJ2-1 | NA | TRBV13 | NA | CASSLFRRHNEQFF | TGTGCCAGCAGCTTATTCCGACGGCACAATGAGCAGTTCTTC
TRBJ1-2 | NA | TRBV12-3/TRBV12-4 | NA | CASSFMESYGYTF | TGTGCCAGCAGTTTTATGGAGTCCTATGGCTACACCTTC
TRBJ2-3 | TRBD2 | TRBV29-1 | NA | CSARLAGEADTQYF | TGCAGCGCTCGACTAGCGGGAGAGGCAGATACGCAGTATTTT
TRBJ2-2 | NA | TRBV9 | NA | CASSLNTGELFF | TGTGCCAGCAGCCTGAACACCGGGGAGCTGTTTTTT
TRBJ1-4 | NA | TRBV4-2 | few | CASSQVGVQEKLFF | TGTGCCAGCAGCCAAGTAGGGGTCCAGGAAAAACTGTTTTTT
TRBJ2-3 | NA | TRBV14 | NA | CASSRLGLNTDTQYF | TGTGCCAGCAGCCGGCTCGGACTCAACACAGATACGCAGTATTTT
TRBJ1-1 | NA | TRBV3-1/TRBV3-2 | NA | CASSQGTTLNTEAFF | TGTGCCAGCAGCCAAGGGACAACCCTGAACACTGAAGCTTTCTTT
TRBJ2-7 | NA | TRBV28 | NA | CASSFRPGTGPRHREQYF | TGTGCCAGCAGTTTTCGACCGGGCACCGGGCCCCGGCACCGCGAGCAGTACTTC
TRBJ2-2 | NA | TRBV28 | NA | CASRTNTGELFF | TGTGCCAGCCGGACGAACACCGGGGAGCTGTTTTTT
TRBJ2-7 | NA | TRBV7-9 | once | CASSLGVVGTEQYF | TGTGCCAGCAGCTTGGGCGTGGTTGGAACCGAGCAGTACTTC
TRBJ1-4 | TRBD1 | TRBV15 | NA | CATSRPTGGSEKLFF | TGTGCCACCAGCAGACCGACAGGGGGTAGTGAAAAACTGTTTTTT
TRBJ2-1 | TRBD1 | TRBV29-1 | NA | CSVKGTVSYNEQFF | TGCAGCGTTAAGGGGACAGTTTCCTACAATGAGCAGTTCTTC
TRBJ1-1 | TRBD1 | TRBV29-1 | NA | CSVDRTGVGTEAFF | TGCAGCGTTGATCGGACAGGGGTGGGCACTGAAGCTTTCTTT
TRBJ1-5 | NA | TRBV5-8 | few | CASSETGLWQPQHF | TGTGCCAGCAGCGAGACAGGTTTGTGGCAGCCCCAGCATTTT
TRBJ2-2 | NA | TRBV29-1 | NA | CSVAEASGTGELFF | TGCAGCGTTGCCGAGGCCTCGGGCACCGGGGAGCTGTTTTTT
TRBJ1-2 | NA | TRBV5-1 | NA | CASSPGNIVGYTF | TGCGCCAGCAGCCCCGGAAACATCGTCGGATACACCTTC
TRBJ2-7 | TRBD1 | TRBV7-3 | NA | CASSADRIDEQYF | TGTGCCAGCAGCGCGGACAGGATCGACGAGCAGTACTTC
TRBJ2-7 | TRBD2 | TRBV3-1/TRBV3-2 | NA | CASSRTRTSGSLAYEQYF | TGTGCCAGCAGCCGCACGCGGACTAGCGGGAGTTTGGCCTACGAGCAGTACTTC
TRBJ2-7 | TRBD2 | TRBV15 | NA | CATSRDSLASGYEQYF | TGTGCCACCAGCAGAGATAGCCTCGCTAGCGGCTACGAGCAGTACTTC
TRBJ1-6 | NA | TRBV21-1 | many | CASSKEWAGDSPLHF | TGTGCCAGCAGCAAAGAGTGGGCAGGCGACTCACCCCTCCACTTT
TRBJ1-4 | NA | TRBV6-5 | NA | CASSSLGEKLFF | TGTGCCAGCAGTTCCCTCGGTGAAAAACTGTTTTTT
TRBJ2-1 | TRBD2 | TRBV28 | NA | CASRGSGSGYNEQFF | TGTGCCAGCCGGGGGAGCGGGAGTGGGTACAATGAGCAGTTCTTC
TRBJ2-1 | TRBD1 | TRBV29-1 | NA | CSVVQGANEQFF | TGCAGCGTTGTTCAGGGGGCGAATGAGCAGTTCTTC
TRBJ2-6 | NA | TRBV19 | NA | CASSVTTSGGANVLTF | TGTGCCAGTAGTGTAACTACGTCCGGGGGGGCCAACGTCCTGACTTTC
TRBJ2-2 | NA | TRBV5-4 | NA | CASSPLRGGTGELFF | TGTGCCAGCAGCCCCTTACGGGGTGGCACCGGGGAGCTGTTTTTT
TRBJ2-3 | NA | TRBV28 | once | CASSLGRGPSDTQYF | TGTGCCAGCAGTTTAGGGCGGGGACCCTCGGATACGCAGTATTTT
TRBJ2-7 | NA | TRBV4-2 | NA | CASSQVGGGGPRYEQYF | TGTGCCAGCAGCCAAGTGGGAGGGGGAGGGCCTCGGTACGAGCAGTACTTC
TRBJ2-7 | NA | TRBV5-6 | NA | CASSLVGQTRAAEQYF | TGTGCCAGCAGCTTGGTGGGACAGACTAGAGCCGCCGAGCAGTACTTC
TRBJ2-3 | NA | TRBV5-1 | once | CASTRRSSGADTQYF | TGCGCCAGCACCAGGAGGAGTTCGGGAGCAGATACGCAGTATTTT
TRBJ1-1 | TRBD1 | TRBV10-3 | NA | CATGRTGGGGGTEAFF | TGTGCCACCGGGAGAACAGGGGGCGGAGGGGGCACTGAAGCTTTCTTT
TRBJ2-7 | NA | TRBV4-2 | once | CASSQGGYEQYF | TGTGCCAGCAGCCAAGGAGGGTACGAGCAGTACTTC
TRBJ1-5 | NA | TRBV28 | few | CASRPGLHAEPQHF | TGTGCCAGCAGGCCGGGCCTCCACGCGGAGCCCCAGCATTTT
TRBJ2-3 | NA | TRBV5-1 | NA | CASSLAGTDTQYF | TGCGCCAGCAGCTTGGCGGGCACAGATACGCAGTATTTT
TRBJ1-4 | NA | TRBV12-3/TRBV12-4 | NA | CASSQRDQKLFF | TGTGCCAGCAGTCAGAGAGACCAAAAACTGTTTTTT
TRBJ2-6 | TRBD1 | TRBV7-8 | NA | CASSETGTDHISGANVLTF | TGTGCCAGCAGCGAAACCGGGACAGATCATATCTCTGGGGCCAACGTCCTGACTTTC
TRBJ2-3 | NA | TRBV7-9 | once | CASSLGAGGTDTQYF | TGTGCCAGCAGCTTGGGGGCAGGGGGCACAGATACGCAGTATTTT
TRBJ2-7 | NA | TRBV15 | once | CATSREPGQDEQYF | TGTGCCACCAGCAGAGAGCCAGGGCAGGACGAGCAGTACTTC
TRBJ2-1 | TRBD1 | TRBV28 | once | CASSYGTGNNEQFF | TGTGCCAGCAGTTATGGGACAGGGAACAATGAGCAGTTCTTC
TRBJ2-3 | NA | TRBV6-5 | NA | CASRPQGTSTDTQYF | TGTGCCAGCAGGCCACAGGGGACTAGCACAGATACGCAGTATTTT
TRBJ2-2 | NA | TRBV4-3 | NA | CASSQAYPGELFF | TGCGCCAGCAGCCAAGCGTATCCCGGGGAGCTGTTTTTT
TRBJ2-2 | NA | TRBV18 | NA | CASSGRQGNTGELFF | TGTGCCAGCTCGGGGCGACAAGGGAACACCGGGGAGCTGTTTTTT
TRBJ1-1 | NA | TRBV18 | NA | CASHVQQGRVTEAFF | TGTGCCAGCCATGTCCAACAAGGAAGAGTCACTGAAGCTTTCTTT
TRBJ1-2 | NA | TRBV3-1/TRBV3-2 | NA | CASSPQVPRQGNYGYTF | TGTGCCAGCAGCCCACAAGTCCCTCGGCAGGGCAACTATGGCTACACCTTC
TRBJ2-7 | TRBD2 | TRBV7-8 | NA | CASSLAIGLAGYYEQYF | TGTGCCAGCAGCTTAGCGATTGGACTAGCGGGATATTACGAGCAGTACTTC
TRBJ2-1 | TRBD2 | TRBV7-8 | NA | CASSRISGSSYNEQFF | TGTGCCAGCAGCCGAATTAGCGGGAGCTCCTACAATGAGCAGTTCTTC
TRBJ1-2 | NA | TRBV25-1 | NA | CASSSGARGYTF | TGTGCCAGCAGTTCGGGGGCCAGGGGCTACACCTTC